These 21 T cell receptor beta chains were sequenced from one sample in a study of cytomegalovirus exposure and HLA in healthy donors. The PCR made use of 60 Vbeta and 13 Jbeta primers. The assay was immunoSEQ multiplex PCR, and TCRdb's table has in-frame clones only and misses some. The sample records 80,000 or so clones, 60% to 70% being singletons. Sequencing was carried out using PBMCs. The receptors were gathered from a man under 40 in good health and CMV-seropositive.

The rearrangement uses TRBV7-9 and TRBJ2-1, with unresolved D. This CDR3 has 14 amino acids. Germline CDR1 and CDR2: SEHNR and FQNEAQ (reference sequence). The V end lost 1 base, the J end lost 8 bases, and 12 bases lay between the germline ends. The CDR3 loop is CASSLGRGEDEQFF. The CDR3 nucleotides are TGTGCCAGCAGCTTAGGTCGTGGAGAGGATGAGCAGTTCTTC.

The chain carries TRBV2 and TRBJ1-1; 8 bases align to TRBD1. J was trimmed by 1 base and V by 10 bases; bases with no gene match: 8. CDR3 length equals 14 residues. Germline V CDR1 and CDR2: SNHLY, FYNNEI. CDR3 loop: CAKQRGTGNTEAFF. In nucleotides, the CDR3 is TGTGCCAAGCAGAGGGGGACAGGGAACACTGAAGCTTTCTTT.

The chain combines TRBV19 with TRBJ2-7; 8 nucleotides match TRBD1. From germline, CDR1 is LNHDA and CDR2 SQIVND (reference sequence). The CDR3 is made up of 15 amino acids. The junction had 8 bases not matched to a gene; V was cut back by 3 bases and J by 4 bases. CDR3 nucleotide sequence: TGTGCCAGTAGTATCTTTCCCGGACAGGGTTACGAGCAGTACTTC. Amino acid sequence: CASSIFPGQGYEQYF.

This clone was detected only a few times. The chain has TRBV29-1 and TRBJ2-5; 7 bases fit TRBD2. CDR3 length: 12 residues. V shed 3 bases and J 9 bases; nucleotides not matched to a gene: 7. The germline V gene has CDR1 SQVTM and CDR2 ANQGSEA. The CDR3 is CSVERQSGAQYF. CDR3 in DNA: TGCAGCGTTGAGAGGCAGAGCGGGGCCCAGTACTTC.

This rearrangement joins TRBV15 to TRBJ1-2, with 7 nucleotides matching TRBD1. Per the germline V gene, CDR1 is LNHNV and CDR2 is YYDKDF (reference sequence). CDR3 length equals 13 residues. V was clipped by 3 bases and J by 6 bases; unmatched bases: 4. The CDR3 DNA reads TGTGCCACCAGCAGGACAGGGTATGATGGCTACACCTTC. Its protein is CATSRTGYDGYTF.

V is TRBV7-8 and J is TRBJ2-1; D perhaps matches TRBD1 (6 bases). This CDR3 region has 15 residues. The V gene lost 5 bases and the J gene lost 2 bases, with 13 bases spanning the gap. Germline assignment: CDR1 SGHVS and CDR2 FQNEAQ. Here the CDR3 DNA reads TGTGCCAGCAGCCCGGGACAACAGACCTACAATGAGCAGTTCTTC. Amino acids: CASSPGQQTYNEQFF.

J is TRBJ2-7 and V is TRBV6-5; TRBD1 aligns across 8 bases. CDR3 length: 15 residues. The ends lost 1 base at V and 3 bases at J; junction bases unmatched: 5. Germline assignment: CDR1 MNHEY and CDR2 SVGAGI. The CDR3 region has the DNA TGTGCCAGCAGTTACTTCAGGGGGCCCCGCTACGAGCAGTACTTC. Protein product: CASSYFRGPRYEQYF.

The rearrangement uses TRBV4-1 and TRBJ2-1; 10 bases are shared with TRBD2. The CDR3 extends over 17 amino acids. CDR1 MGHRA and CDR2 YSYEKL come from the germline V gene. V was pared by 0 bases and J by 9 bases, with 11 bases of the junction left unmatched. The CDR3 loop is CASSQEAASGRIVEQFF. DNA of the CDR3: TGCGCCAGCAGCCAAGAGGCGGCTAGCGGGAGAATTGTTGAGCAGTTCTTC.

The DNA of the CDR3 is TGTGCCAGCAGCGAAAACCCGGGACAGGGCTCTGGAAACACCATATATTTT. Encoded protein: CASSENPGQGSGNTIYF. V usage is TRBV9 and J usage is TRBJ1-3; 9 bases match TRBD1. The CDR3 contains 17 residues. CDR1 SGDLS and CDR2 YYNGEE come from the germline V gene. V shed 3 bases, J shed 0 bases, and the junction held 7 bases outside the gene matches.

Only a few counts were recorded for this clone. The chain has TRBV4-1 and TRBJ2-5; a possible D gene is TRBD2 (5 bases). V gave up 0 bases and J gave up 5 bases, with 13 bases separating them. From germline, CDR1 is MGHRA and CDR2 YSYEKL. The length of the CDR3 is 15 residues. CDR3 sequence reads: CASSQEGLRGETQYF. CDR3 bases: TGCGCCAGCAGCCAAGAAGGGCTTAGAGGGGAGACCCAGTACTTC.

The chain uses TRBV11-2 and TRBJ1-4; D is unclear. CDR3 length equals 15 residues. Germline loops: CDR1 SGHAT, CDR2 FQNNGV. The V end lost 2 bases, the J end lost 7 bases, and 14 bases lay between the germline ends. CDR3 sequence reads: CASSLSRRGVEKLFF. CDR3 nucleotide sequence: TGTGCCAGCAGCTTAAGTAGACGGGGTGTTGAAAAACTGTTTTTT.

The chain joins TRBV6-1 to TRBJ1-2, with TRBD1 identical over 8 bases. The germline gives CDR1 MNHNS, CDR2 SASEGT. The CDR3 has 14 amino acids. Germline trimming cut 3 bases from V and 4 bases from J; bases unmatched to any gene: 4. Here the CDR3 reads CASSDYRGTYGYTF. Written as DNA, the CDR3 is TGTGCCAGCAGTGACTACAGGGGGACCTATGGCTACACCTTC.

This clone was detected only a few times. The rearrangement uses TRBV10-3 and TRBJ1-1; D gene unclear. CDR3 size: 14 residues. Deletions cut 3 bases from V and 1 base from J, with 9 bases between. In germline, CDR1 is ENHRY, CDR2 SYGVKD. The CDR3 DNA follows: TGTGCCATCAGTGAAATGGCAGAGAACACTGAAGCTTTCTTT. It specifies CAISEMAENTEAFF.

With regard to this clone: One end of the junction is discordant with germline, which a read error may explain. The chain is built from TRBV6-1 and TRBJ1-5; D gene unclear. The germline CDR1 and CDR2 sequences are MNHNS and SASEGT. The CDR3 sequence is 14 residues long. For the CDR3, the DNA is TGTGCCAGCACTGAAGGCGGGGAAAATCAGCCCCAGCATTTT. It specifies CASTEGGENQPQHF.

To note about this clone: This CDR3 is also generated by other DNA sequences in the sample. The CDR3 bases are TGTGCCAGCAGGCGGGGAGCCCAGCCCCAGCATTTT. Its protein is CASRRGAQPQHF. V gene TRBV28 combines with J gene TRBJ1-5; D gene unclear. In germline, CDR1 is MDHEN, CDR2 SYDVKM. The CDR3 contains 12 residues. V was cut by 6 bases and J by 7 bases, with 10 bases left in between.

The chain joins TRBV27 to TRBJ2-2; possibly TRBD1 for D (6 bases). The CDR3 totals 16 residues. Trimming shortened V by 3 bases and J by 0 bases, and 11 bases separated the two germline ends. In germline, CDR1 is MNHEY, CDR2 SMNVEV (reference sequence). The DNA for the CDR3 is TGTGCCAGCAGTTTTTCAGGGGCTTCGAACACCGGGGAGCTGTTTTTT. Protein sequence: CASSFSGASNTGELFF.

This clone was picked up a small number of times. The chain employs TRBV10-3 and TRBJ2-1, with 12 bases that match TRBD2. This CDR3 spans 14 amino acids. V was pared by 10 bases and J by 5 bases, with 6 bases of the junction left unmatched. CDR1 is ENHRY, CDR2 SYGVKD, per germline. CDR3 DNA: TGTGCCACCCAGACTAGCGGGAGCCACAATGAGCAGTTCTTC. It specifies CATQTSGSHNEQFF.

This clone was recorded only once. The chain recombines TRBV7-2 with TRBJ2-3, with 9 bases aligning to TRBD2. This CDR3 is 16 amino acids long. Per germline, CDR1 SGHTA and CDR2 FQGNSA. With 2 bases clipped from V and 4 bases from J, the junction kept 7 bases outside the gene matches. CDR3 coding DNA: TGTGCCAGCAGCTTAAGGCTAGCGGGAAACTCAGATACGCAGTATTTT. This translates into CASSLRLAGNSDTQYF.

The rearrangement joins TRBV6-4 to TRBJ1-1; D remains unclear. Per the germline V gene, CDR1 is MRHNA and CDR2 is SNTAGT. V was shortened by 6 bases and J by 1 base, with 15 bases between the two germline ends. The CDR3 has 15 amino acids. The CDR3 sequence: CASRDGGSTNTEAFF. CDR3 in DNA: TGTGCCAGCAGGGACGGAGGCTCGACGAACACTGAAGCTTTCTTT.

Here the CDR3 DNA reads TGTGCCAGTGGAGACAGGGCTGGAAACACCATATATTTT. Translation: CASGDRAGNTIYF. The chain combines TRBV19 with TRBJ1-3, with 7 positions matching TRBD1. V gave up 8 bases and J gave up 2 bases; unmatched junction bases: 3. Germline-derived CDR1 and CDR2 are LNHDA and SQIVND (reference sequence). CDR3 length equals 13 residues.

This clone was picked up a small number of times. This rearrangement joins TRBV29-1 to TRBJ2-7; tentatively, D is TRBD2 (6 bases). The CDR3 sequence is 11 residues long. V was trimmed by 3 bases and J by 7 bases, leaving 10 bases between them. The V gene's germline CDR1 is SQVTM and CDR2 ANQGSEA. Here the CDR3 DNA reads TGCAGCGTTGACCGAGGAGGGGAGCAGTACTTC. Its translation is CSVDRGGEQYF.